These 16 T cell receptor beta chains were sequenced from one sample in a study of T cells after yellow fever vaccination. TCRdb processed the 5' RACE reads anew with MiXCR; each CDR3 protein has one entry. The sample lists about 550,000 distinct CDR3 sequences, less than 20% occurring once. The input for sequencing was PBMCs, taken 15 days after the yellow fever booster vaccination. The receptors were sampled from a man aged 30 to 39 who received the YFV17D yellow fever vaccine.

This clonotype was recorded a few times. V gene TRBV12-3 or TRBV12-4 combines with J gene TRBJ1-1; D possibly corresponds to TRBD1 (5 bases). V was clipped by 7 bases and J by 4 bases, with 13 bases between them. CDR3 length equals 13 residues. CDR3 protein: CASKTQGSTEAFF. The CDR3 nucleotides are TGTGCCAGCAAAACCCAGGGCTCCACTGAAGCTTTCTTT.

This clonotype has a handful of counts. The genes are TRBV20-1 and TRBJ2-1; D not resolved. V was shortened by 3 bases and J by 3 bases, with 15 bases between the two germline ends. In germline, CDR1 is DFQATT, CDR2 SNEGSKA (reference sequence). The CDR3 extends over 15 amino acids. The CDR3 sequence: CSASRIRRGYNEQFF. The DNA for the CDR3 is TGCAGTGCTAGTCGCATTAGGCGAGGCTACAATGAGCAGTTCTTC.

V and J are TRBV18 and TRBJ2-7; 13 bases fit TRBD2. J lost 0 bases, V lost 5 bases, and 4 bases had no gene match. CDR3 length equals 16 residues. Germline loops: CDR1 KGHSH, CDR2 LQKENI. CDR3 bases: TGTGCCAGCTCAACCCGGACTAGCGGGAGCTCCTACGAGCAGTACTTC. It translates to CASSTRTSGSSYEQYF.

This clonotype was found a few times. The chain links TRBV20-1 to TRBJ1-3; TRBD1 agrees at 8 bases. This CDR3 is built from 15 residues. V lost 3 bases, J lost 8 bases, and 12 bases stayed unmatched. Germline loops: CDR1 DFQATT, CDR2 SNEGSKA (reference sequence). CDR3 loop: CSARGFQGARDTIYF. The CDR3 DNA follows: TGCAGTGCTAGGGGTTTTCAGGGGGCGCGGGACACCATATATTTT.

The chain has TRBV29-1 and TRBJ2-7; D not resolved. V lost 6 bases and J lost 0, with 18 bases in between. Germline CDR1 and CDR2: SQVTM and ANQGSEA. The CDR3 sequence is 15 residues long. The CDR3 loop is CSVQGETSSSYEQYF. The CDR3 region has the DNA TGCAGCGTCCAAGGCGAGACGTCGAGCTCCTACGAGCAGTACTTC.

There are a few counts of this clonotype. The chain is built from TRBV20-1 and TRBJ1-4, with 7 positions matching TRBD1. The CDR3 runs to 15 residues. The trim removed 2 bases at V and 8 bases at J, leaving 11 bases unmatched. Germline lookup yields CDR1 DFQATT and CDR2 SNEGSKA (reference sequence). This CDR3 reads CSARQGTAAAEKLFF. The CDR3 bases are TGCAGTGCTAGACAAGGGACAGCCGCGGCAGAAAAACTGTTTTTT.

This clonotype appeared a few times. J is TRBJ2-4 and V is TRBV30, with no clear D. The CDR3 is 11 amino acids. Germline values: CDR1 GTSNPN, CDR2 SVGIG (reference sequence). The V end was cut by 5 bases, the J end by 7 bases, with 9 bases between. The CDR3 here is CAWGTENIQYF. The CDR3 nucleotides read TGTGCCTGGGGAACCGAGAACATTCAGTACTTC.

The chain employs TRBV4-2 and TRBJ2-3; 10 bases map to TRBD2. V lost 5 bases to trimming and J lost 6 bases; unmatched junction nucleotides: 14. Per the germline V gene, CDR1 is LGHNA and CDR2 is YNFKEQ. The length of the CDR3 is 17 residues. This chain's CDR3 is CASSAASGRGTGDTQYF. In nucleotides, the CDR3 is TGTGCCAGCAGCGCCGCTAGCGGGAGAGGTACTGGTGATACGCAGTATTTT.

CDR3 protein: CLPNEQYF. The CDR3 bases are TGTCTCCCAAACGAGCAGTACTTC. The chain combines TRBV6-4 with TRBJ2-7; D not resolved. CDR1 is MRHNA, CDR2 SNTAGT, per germline. The CDR3 runs to 8 residues.

This rearrangement joins TRBV6-2 or TRBV6-3 to TRBJ2-2, with a possible D match to TRBD2 (6 bases). Trimming removed 5 bases at V and 5 bases at J, with 15 bases between. The CDR3 sequence is 15 residues long. The germline V gene encodes CDR1 MNHEY and CDR2 SVGEGT. Here the CDR3 reads CASSLTRGLTGELFF. CDR3 in DNA: TGTGCCAGCAGTCTGACTAGGGGATTGACCGGGGAGCTGTTTTTT.

The V call is TRBV7-2, the J call TRBJ2-1; D gene uncertain. V was clipped by 0 bases and J by 9 bases, with 6 bases between them. In germline, CDR1 is SGHTA, CDR2 FQGNSA. The CDR3 sequence is 12 residues long. CDR3 sequence: CASSLAIVEQFF. The CDR3 coding sequence is TGTGCCAGCAGCTTAGCGATCGTTGAGCAGTTCTTC.

The V and J genes are TRBV20-1 and TRBJ2-5; D not resolved. V lost 7 bases and J lost 6, with 15 bases in between. The CDR3 contains 12 residues. Germline V gene lookup returns CDR1 DFQATT and CDR2 SNEGSKA (reference sequence). The CDR3 bases are TGCAGTGGAGGAACCTCAGGACAGACCCAGTACTTC. It yields the protein CSGGTSGQTQYF.

V usage is TRBV20-1 and J usage is TRBJ2-3; 8 nucleotides line up with TRBD2. The J segment lost 6 bases and the V segment lost 7 bases, leaving 6 bases of the junction unmatched. The germline gives CDR1 DFQATT, CDR2 SNEGSKA (reference sequence). The CDR3 contains 12 residues. The CDR3 nucleotides are TGCAGTGTGGAGCCGGGAGGGGATACGCAGTATTTT. Translating gives CSVEPGGDTQYF.

The chain combines TRBV5-1 with TRBJ2-5, with 7 positions matching TRBD2. V lost 0 bases, J lost 2 bases, and 7 bases stayed unmatched. Germline V CDR1 and CDR2: SGHRS, YFSETQ. This CDR3 contains 16 residues. DNA for the CDR3: TGCGCCAGCAGCTTGGCATCGGCTAGCGGACAAGAGACCCAGTACTTC. This gives the protein CASSLASASGQETQYF.

In this sample, this clonotype turned up many times. This chain joins TRBV6-5 and TRBJ2-7; weak D call: TRBD2 (5 bases). V lost 4 bases and J lost 3, with 10 bases in between. Per germline, CDR1 MNHEY and CDR2 SVGAGI. CDR3 length: 13 residues. CDR3 nucleotides: TGTGCCAGCAGTTGGGCGGGTTACTACGAGCAGTACTTC. Translated, it gives CASSWAGYYEQYF.

The table lists this clonotype with a few counts. This chain joins TRBV7-9 and TRBJ2-1; 7 nucleotides align to TRBD2. The germline V gene encodes CDR1 SEHNR and CDR2 FQNEAQ (reference sequence). The CDR3 covers 16 residues. J gave up 2 bases and V 5 bases, and 9 bases lay outside the gene matches. CDR3 sequence (DNA): TGTGCCAGCAGCCCGACCCCTAGCGGTACCTACAATGAGCAGTTCTTC. Protein sequence: CASSPTPSGTYNEQFF.